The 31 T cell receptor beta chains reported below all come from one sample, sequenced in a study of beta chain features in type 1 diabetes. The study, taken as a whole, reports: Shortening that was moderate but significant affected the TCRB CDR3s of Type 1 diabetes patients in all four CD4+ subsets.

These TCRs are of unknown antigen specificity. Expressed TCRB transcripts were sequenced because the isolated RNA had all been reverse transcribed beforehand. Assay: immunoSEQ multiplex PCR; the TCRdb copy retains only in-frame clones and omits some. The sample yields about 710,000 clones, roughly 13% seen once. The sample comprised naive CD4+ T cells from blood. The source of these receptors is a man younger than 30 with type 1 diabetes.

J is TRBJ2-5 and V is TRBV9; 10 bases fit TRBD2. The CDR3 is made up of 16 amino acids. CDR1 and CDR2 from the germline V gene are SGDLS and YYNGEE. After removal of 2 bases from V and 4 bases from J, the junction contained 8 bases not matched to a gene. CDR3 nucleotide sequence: TGTGCCAGCAGCGTGAGCGGGAGGGGCGCAGGAGAGACCCAGTACTTC. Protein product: CASSVSGRGAGETQYF.

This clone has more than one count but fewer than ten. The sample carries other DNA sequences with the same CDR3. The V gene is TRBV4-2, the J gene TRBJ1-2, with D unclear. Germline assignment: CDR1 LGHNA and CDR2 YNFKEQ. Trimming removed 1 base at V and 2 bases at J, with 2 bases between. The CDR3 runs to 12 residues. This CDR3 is CASSQGNYGYTF. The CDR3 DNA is TGTGCCAGCAGCCAAGGGAACTATGGCTACACCTTC.

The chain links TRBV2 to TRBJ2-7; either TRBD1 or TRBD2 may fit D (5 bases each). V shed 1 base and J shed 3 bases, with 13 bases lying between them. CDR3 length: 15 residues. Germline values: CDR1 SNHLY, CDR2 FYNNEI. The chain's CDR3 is CASSEGGRTVYEQYF. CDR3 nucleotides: TGTGCCAGCAGTGAAGGGGGACGGACCGTCTACGAGCAGTACTTC.

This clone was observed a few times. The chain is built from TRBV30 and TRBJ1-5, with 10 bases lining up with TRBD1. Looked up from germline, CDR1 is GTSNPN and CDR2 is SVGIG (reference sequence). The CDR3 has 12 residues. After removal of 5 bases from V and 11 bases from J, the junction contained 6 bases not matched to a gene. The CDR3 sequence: CAWDDGQGAQHF. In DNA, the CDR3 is TGTGCCTGGGATGACGGACAGGGGGCCCAGCATTTT.

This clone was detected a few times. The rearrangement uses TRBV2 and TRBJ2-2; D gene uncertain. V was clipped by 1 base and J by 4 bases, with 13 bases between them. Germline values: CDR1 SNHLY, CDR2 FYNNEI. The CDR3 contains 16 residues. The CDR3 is CASSEVGSETTGELFF. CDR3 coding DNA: TGTGCCAGCAGTGAAGTGGGCTCCGAGACCACCGGGGAGCTGTTTTTT.

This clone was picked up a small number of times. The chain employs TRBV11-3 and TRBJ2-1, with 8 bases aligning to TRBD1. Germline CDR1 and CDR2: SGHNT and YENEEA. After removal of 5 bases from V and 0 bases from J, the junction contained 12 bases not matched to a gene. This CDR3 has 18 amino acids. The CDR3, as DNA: TGTGCCAGCAGCCCACGCACAGGGGGTGGAAGCTCCTACAATGAGCAGTTCTTC. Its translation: CASSPRTGGGSSYNEQFF.

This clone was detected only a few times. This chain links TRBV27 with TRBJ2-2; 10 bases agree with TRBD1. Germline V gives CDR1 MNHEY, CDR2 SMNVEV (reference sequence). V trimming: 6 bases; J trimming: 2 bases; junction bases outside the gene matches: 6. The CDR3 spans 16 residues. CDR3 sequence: CASSFWTGGNTGELFF. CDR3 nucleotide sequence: TGTGCCAGCAGCTTTTGGACAGGGGGAAACACCGGGGAGCTGTTTTTT.

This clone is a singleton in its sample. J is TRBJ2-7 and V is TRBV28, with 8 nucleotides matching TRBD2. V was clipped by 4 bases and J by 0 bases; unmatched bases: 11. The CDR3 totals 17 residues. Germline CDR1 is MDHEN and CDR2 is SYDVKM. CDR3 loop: CASSSPRLATSSYEQYF. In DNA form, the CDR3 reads TGTGCCAGCAGTTCCCCCAGACTAGCGACGAGCTCCTACGAGCAGTACTTC.

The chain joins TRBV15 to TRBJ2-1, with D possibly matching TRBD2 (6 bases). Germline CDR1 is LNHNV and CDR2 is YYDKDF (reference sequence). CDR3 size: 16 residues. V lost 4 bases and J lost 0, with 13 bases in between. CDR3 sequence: CATSIAAGRSYNEQFF. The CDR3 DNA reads TGTGCCACCAGCATCGCGGCGGGGCGCTCCTACAATGAGCAGTTCTTC.

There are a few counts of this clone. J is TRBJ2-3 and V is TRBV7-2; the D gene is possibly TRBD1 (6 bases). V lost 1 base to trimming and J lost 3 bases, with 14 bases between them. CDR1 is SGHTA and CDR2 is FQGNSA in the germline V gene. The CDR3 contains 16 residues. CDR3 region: CASSLEPGTRTDTQYF. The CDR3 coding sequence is TGTGCCAGCAGCTTAGAGCCCGGGACAAGGACAGATACGCAGTATTTT.

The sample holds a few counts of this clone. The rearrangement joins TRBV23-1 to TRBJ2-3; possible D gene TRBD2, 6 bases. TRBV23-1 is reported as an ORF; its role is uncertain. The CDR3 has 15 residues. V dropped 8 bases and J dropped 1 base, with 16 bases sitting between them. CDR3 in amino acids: CASPKGGKGTDTQYF. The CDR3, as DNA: TGCGCCAGCCCGAAGGGCGGGAAGGGCACAGATACGCAGTATTTT.

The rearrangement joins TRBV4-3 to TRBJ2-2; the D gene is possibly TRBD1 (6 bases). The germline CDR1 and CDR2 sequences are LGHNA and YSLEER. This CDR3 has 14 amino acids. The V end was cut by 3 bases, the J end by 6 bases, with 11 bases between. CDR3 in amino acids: CASSQSYRAGELFF. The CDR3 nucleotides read TGCGCCAGCAGCCAGAGTTACAGGGCCGGGGAGCTGTTTTTT.

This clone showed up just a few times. DNA for the CDR3: TGTGCCAGCAGCCACGGGCAGGGGGCTAACGAGCAGTACTTC. Protein: CASSHGQGANEQYF. The rearrangement uses TRBV28 and TRBJ2-7, with 8 bases identical to TRBD1. The V and J ends lost 6 bases and 5 bases, in that order; junction bases with no gene match: 9. The CDR3 has 14 amino acids. Germline CDR1 reads MDHEN; CDR2 reads SYDVKM.

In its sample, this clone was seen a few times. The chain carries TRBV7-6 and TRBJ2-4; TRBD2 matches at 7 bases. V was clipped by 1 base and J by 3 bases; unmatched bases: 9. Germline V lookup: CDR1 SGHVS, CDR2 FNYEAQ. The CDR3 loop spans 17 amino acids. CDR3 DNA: TGTGCCAGCAGCTTAGGTTGGGACTCTAGCGGCAAAAACATTCAGTACTTC. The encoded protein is CASSLGWDSSGKNIQYF.

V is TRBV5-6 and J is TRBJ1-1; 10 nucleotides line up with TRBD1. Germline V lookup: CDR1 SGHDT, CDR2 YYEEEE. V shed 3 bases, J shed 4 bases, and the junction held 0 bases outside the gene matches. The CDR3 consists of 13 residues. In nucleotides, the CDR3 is TGTGCCAGCAGCTGGGACAGGGGCACTGAAGCTTTCTTT. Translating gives CASSWDRGTEAFF.

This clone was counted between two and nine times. In nucleotides, the CDR3 is TGTGCCTGGACCCGTACAGCTCAGGGACGTGGCTACACCTTC. Translated: CAWTRTAQGRGYTF. The rearrangement uses TRBV30 and TRBJ1-2, with D perhaps TRBD1 (5 bases). V shed 4 bases and J shed 7 bases, with 19 bases lying between them. Germline V gene sequence: CDR1 GTSNPN, CDR2 SVGIG (reference sequence). CDR3 length equals 14 residues.

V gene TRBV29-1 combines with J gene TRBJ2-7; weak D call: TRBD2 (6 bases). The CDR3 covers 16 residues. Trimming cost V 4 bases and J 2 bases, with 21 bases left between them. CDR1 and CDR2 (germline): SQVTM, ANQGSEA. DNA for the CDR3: TGCAGCGTTGGGGCCGAGACGCGGGGCAGCCCCTACGAGCAGTACTTC. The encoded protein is CSVGAETRGSPYEQYF.

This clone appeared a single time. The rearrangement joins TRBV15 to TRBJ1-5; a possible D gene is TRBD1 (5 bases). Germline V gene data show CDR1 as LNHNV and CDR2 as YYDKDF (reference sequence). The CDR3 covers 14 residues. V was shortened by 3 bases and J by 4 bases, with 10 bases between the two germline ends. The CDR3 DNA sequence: TGTGCCACCAGCAGCCAGGGTGGGAATCAGCCCCAGCATTTT. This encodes CATSSQGGNQPQHF.

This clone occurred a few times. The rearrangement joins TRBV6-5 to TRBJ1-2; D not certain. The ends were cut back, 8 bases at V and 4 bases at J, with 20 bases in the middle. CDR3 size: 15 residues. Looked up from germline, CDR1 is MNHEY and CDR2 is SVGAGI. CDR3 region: CASGVLRASGYGYTF. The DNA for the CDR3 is TGTGCCAGCGGGGTTTTAAGGGCATCAGGCTATGGCTACACCTTC.

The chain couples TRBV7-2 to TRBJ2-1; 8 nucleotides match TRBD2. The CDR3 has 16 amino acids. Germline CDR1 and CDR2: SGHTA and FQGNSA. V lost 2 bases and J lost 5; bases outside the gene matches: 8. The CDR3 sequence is CASSLWSGRGDNEQFF. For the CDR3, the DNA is TGTGCCAGCAGCTTATGGAGCGGGAGAGGGGACAATGAGCAGTTCTTC.

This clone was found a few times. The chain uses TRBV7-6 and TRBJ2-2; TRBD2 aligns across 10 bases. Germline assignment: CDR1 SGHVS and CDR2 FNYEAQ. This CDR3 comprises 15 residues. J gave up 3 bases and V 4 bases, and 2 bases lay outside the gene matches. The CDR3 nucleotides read TGTGCCAGCAGCTCCGGACTAGCGGACACCGGGGAGCTGTTTTTT. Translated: CASSSGLADTGELFF.

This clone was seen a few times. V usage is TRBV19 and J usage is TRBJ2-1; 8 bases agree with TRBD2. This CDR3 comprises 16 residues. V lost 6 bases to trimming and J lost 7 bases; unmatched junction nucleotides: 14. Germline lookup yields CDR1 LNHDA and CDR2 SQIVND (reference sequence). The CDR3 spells CASSSGASGLYNEQFF. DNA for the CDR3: TGTGCCAGTAGCTCCGGGGCTAGCGGGTTGTATAATGAGCAGTTCTTC.

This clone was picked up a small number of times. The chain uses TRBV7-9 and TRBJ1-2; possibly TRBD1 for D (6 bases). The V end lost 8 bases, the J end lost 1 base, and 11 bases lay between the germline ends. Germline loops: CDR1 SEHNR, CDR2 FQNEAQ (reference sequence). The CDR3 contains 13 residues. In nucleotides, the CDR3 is TGTGCCAGCTCGCAGGGGATTAACTATGGCTACACCTTC. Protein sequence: CASSQGINYGYTF.

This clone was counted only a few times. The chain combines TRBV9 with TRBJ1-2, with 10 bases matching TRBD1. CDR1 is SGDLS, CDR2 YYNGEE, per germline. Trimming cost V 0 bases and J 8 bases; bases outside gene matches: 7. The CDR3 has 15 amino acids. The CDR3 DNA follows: TGTGCCAGCAGCGTAGACCCCGGACAGGGGGTAGGCTACACCTTC. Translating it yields CASSVDPGQGVGYTF.

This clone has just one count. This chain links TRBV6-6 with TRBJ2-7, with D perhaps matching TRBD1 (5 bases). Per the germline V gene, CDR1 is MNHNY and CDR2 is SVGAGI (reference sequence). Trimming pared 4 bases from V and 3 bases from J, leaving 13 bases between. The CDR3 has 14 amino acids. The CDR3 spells CASSLAGLSYEQYF. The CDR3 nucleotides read TGTGCCAGCAGTTTGGCAGGGTTGAGCTACGAGCAGTACTTC.

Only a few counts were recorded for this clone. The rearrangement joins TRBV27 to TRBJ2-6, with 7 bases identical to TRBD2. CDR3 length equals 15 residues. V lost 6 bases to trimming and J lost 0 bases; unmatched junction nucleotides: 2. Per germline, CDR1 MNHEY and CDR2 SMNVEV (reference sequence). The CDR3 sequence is CASSWDYSGANVLTF. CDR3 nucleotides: TGTGCCAGCAGCTGGGACTACTCTGGGGCCAACGTCCTGACTTTC.

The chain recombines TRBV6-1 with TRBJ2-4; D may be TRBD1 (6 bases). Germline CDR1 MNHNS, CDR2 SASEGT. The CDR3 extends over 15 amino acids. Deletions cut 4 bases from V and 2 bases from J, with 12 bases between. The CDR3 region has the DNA TGTGCCAGCAGTGCAAGTCAGGGGTCCAAAAACATTCAGTACTTC. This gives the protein CASSASQGSKNIQYF.

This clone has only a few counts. CDR3 DNA sequence: TGTGCCAGCAGTGACGGACAGGGCTCCTACGAGCAGTACTTC. This gives the protein CASSDGQGSYEQYF. The chain recombines TRBV6-6 with TRBJ2-7; 8 bases are a match to TRBD1. The V gene end was trimmed by 5 bases and the J gene end by 0 bases; junction bases not matched to a gene: 3. CDR1 is MNHNY and CDR2 is SVGAGI in the germline V gene (reference sequence). This CDR3 has 14 residues.

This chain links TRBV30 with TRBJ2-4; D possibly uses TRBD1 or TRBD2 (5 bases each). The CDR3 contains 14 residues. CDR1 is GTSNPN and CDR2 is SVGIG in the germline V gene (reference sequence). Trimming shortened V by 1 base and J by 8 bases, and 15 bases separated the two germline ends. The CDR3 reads CAWSAGPGPYIQYF. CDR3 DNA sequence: TGTGCCTGGAGTGCGGGACCCGGACCGTACATTCAGTACTTC.

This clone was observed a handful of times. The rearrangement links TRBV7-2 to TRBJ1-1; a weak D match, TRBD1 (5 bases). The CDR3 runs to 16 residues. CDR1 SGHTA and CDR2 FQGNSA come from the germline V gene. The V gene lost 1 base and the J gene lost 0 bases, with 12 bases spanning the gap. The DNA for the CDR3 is TGTGCCAGCAGCTTAGTGGGGCGCAACCTGAACACTGAAGCTTTCTTT. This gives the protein CASSLVGRNLNTEAFF.

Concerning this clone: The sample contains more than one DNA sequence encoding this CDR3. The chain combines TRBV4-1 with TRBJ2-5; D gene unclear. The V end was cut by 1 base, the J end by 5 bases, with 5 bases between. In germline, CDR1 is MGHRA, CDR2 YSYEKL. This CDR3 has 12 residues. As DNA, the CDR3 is TGCGCCAGCAGCCAAGTGGAGGAGACCCAGTACTTC. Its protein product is CASSQVEETQYF.